The 19 T cell receptor beta chains below come from one sample, sequenced in a study of shared clonotypes between healthy human individuals. Naive CD8 cells, CD45RO-negative and positively selected for CCR7, excluded terminally differentiated effector memory CD45RA+ cells. TCRdb keeps only in-frame clones here, not all; method: immunoSEQ multiplex PCR. The sample shows some 2,100,000 clones, 93% of them seen only once. The sequenced sample consisted of naive CD8+ T cells from PBMCs. The receptors were gathered from a young man in good health. Some clones in this sample may be carry-over from other donors' samples.

This rearrangement joins TRBV2 to TRBJ2-2; 7 bases align to TRBD1. This CDR3 comprises 15 residues. J lost 4 bases, V lost 6 bases, and 8 bases had no gene match. The germline gives CDR1 SNHLY, CDR2 FYNNEI. The DNA for the CDR3 is TGTGCCAGCAGGGGGACAGAGAGAGGCACCGGGGAGCTGTTTTTT. Translating gives CASRGTERGTGELFF.

This rearrangement joins TRBV9 to TRBJ2-7; D is possibly TRBD1 (5 bases). V was shortened by 3 bases and J by 5 bases, with 9 bases between the two germline ends. Germline V gene data show CDR1 as SGDLS and CDR2 as YYNGEE. This CDR3 has 12 amino acids. CDR3 in DNA: TGTGCCAGCAGCGCCCCAGGGAACGAGCAGTACTTC. Its protein product is CASSAPGNEQYF.

The CDR3 reads CAISDGVSSNQPQHF. CDR3 nucleotides: TGTGCCATCAGTGACGGAGTAAGTAGCAATCAGCCCCAGCATTTT. V gene TRBV10-3 combines with J gene TRBJ1-5; D gene ambiguous. Germline V gene data show CDR1 as ENHRY and CDR2 as SYGVKD. This CDR3 contains 15 residues. Trimming removed 3 bases from V and 0 bases from J, with 9 bases in between.

This clone showed up just once. This CDR3 reads CSVRGTFNTGELFF. In DNA form, the CDR3 reads TGCAGCGTCCGCGGGACTTTCAACACCGGGGAGCTGTTTTTT. The genes are TRBV29-1 and TRBJ2-2, with TRBD2 as a possible D gene (6 bases). The CDR3 is 14 residues long. V was pared by 6 bases and J by 2 bases, with 13 bases between. The germline V gene has CDR1 SQVTM and CDR2 ANQGSEA.

The V and J genes are TRBV11-2 and TRBJ1-4; no clear D. There are 15 residues in the CDR3. In germline, CDR1 is SGHAT, CDR2 FQNNGV. With 1 base removed from V and 0 bases from J, the gap between germline ends came to 6 bases. In DNA form, the CDR3 reads TGTGCCAGCAGCTTAGGGGGAACAACTAATGAAAAACTGTTTTTT. The encoded protein is CASSLGGTTNEKLFF.

V and J are TRBV5-1 and TRBJ1-2, with D possibly matching TRBD1 (5 bases). The CDR3 contains 15 residues. CDR1 and CDR2 (germline): SGHRS, YFSETQ. V was pared by 1 base and J by 3 bases, with 13 bases between. CDR3 sequence: CASSLWQGDDYGYTF. CDR3 in DNA: TGCGCCAGCAGCTTGTGGCAGGGAGACGACTATGGCTACACCTTC.

The chain couples TRBV7-9 to TRBJ1-2; 7 bases line up with TRBD1. The CDR3 is 15 residues long. CDR1 is SEHNR and CDR2 is FQNEAQ in the germline V gene (reference sequence). The junction had 10 bases not matched to a gene; V was cut back by 5 bases and J by 4 bases. CDR3 sequence reads: CASSPAPGQSYGYTF. The CDR3 DNA sequence: TGTGCCAGCAGCCCAGCGCCGGGACAGAGCTATGGCTACACCTTC.

V usage is TRBV6-4 and J usage is TRBJ1-4; 8 nucleotides match TRBD1. V dropped 6 bases and J dropped 7; count of bases not matched to a gene: 7. Germline values: CDR1 MRHNA, CDR2 SNTAGT. The CDR3 extends over 14 amino acids. CDR3 sequence: CASRGPRGREKLFF. The CDR3 DNA sequence: TGTGCCAGCAGGGGCCCCAGGGGGCGTGAAAAACTGTTTTTT.

The chain recombines TRBV6-5 with TRBJ2-5; a weak D match, TRBD2 (6 bases). This CDR3 has 15 residues. Germline lookup yields CDR1 MNHEY and CDR2 SVGAGI. V lost 4 bases and J 6 bases, leaving 18 bases between the germline ends. The CDR3 nucleotides read TGTGCCAGCAGTTCTCTTACCGGGAGCGGTCAGACCCAGTACTTC. Translation: CASSSLTGSGQTQYF.

The chain uses TRBV10-2 and TRBJ1-1; maybe TRBD1 (5 bases). This CDR3 contains 14 residues. Germline V CDR1 and CDR2: WSHSY, SAAADI. Trimming removed 7 bases at V and 3 bases at J, with 15 bases between. The CDR3 DNA reads TGCGCCAGCATTTCGGACACGTTTGACACTGAAGCTTTCTTT. Its translation is CASISDTFDTEAFF.

V is TRBV6-1 and J is TRBJ1-2; 8 nucleotides align to TRBD1. Germline CDR1 MNHNS, CDR2 SASEGT. V shed 4 bases, J shed 8 bases, and the junction held 9 bases outside the gene matches. The CDR3 covers 14 residues. The CDR3 here is CASSASGGAGGYTF. The DNA of the CDR3 is TGTGCCAGCAGTGCCTCAGGGGGCGCTGGAGGCTACACCTTC.

This chain links TRBV5-6 with TRBJ2-2; a possible D gene is TRBD2 (6 bases). Trimming removed 10 bases at V and 4 bases at J, with 14 bases between. This CDR3 comprises 13 residues. From germline, CDR1 is SGHDT and CDR2 YYEEEE. CDR3 protein: CASGGRSTGELFF. For the CDR3, the DNA is TGTGCCTCCGGGGGTAGAAGCACCGGGGAGCTGTTTTTT.

This chain connects TRBV4-1 to TRBJ2-7, with 7 bases lining up with TRBD1. V gave up 1 base and J gave up 4 bases; unmatched junction bases: 4. CDR3 length: 14 amino acids. Germline CDR1 reads MGHRA; CDR2 reads YSYEKL. The CDR3 DNA reads TGCGCCAGCAGCCAAGTCTTACAGGGGTACGAGCAGTACTTC. It yields the protein CASSQVLQGYEQYF.

Note on this clone: Different DNA sequences within this sample yield the same CDR3. The genes are TRBV27 and TRBJ1-2; 7 bases agree with TRBD1. CDR3 length: 14 amino acids. The V and J ends lost 0 bases and 4 bases, in that order; junction bases with no gene match: 2. Germline V lookup: CDR1 MNHEY, CDR2 SMNVEV (reference sequence). The CDR3: CASSLSGQTYGYTF. The CDR3 coding sequence is TGTGCCAGCAGTTTATCGGGACAGACCTATGGCTACACCTTC.

A remark on this clone: The same CDR3 arises from other DNA sequences in this sample as well. V is TRBV27 and J is TRBJ2-7; no clear D. Trimming took off 2 bases at V and 1 base at J, with 9 bases between the two ends. This CDR3 comprises 14 residues. Per the germline V gene, CDR1 is MNHEY and CDR2 is SMNVEV (reference sequence). CDR3 protein: CASSLRASSYEQYF. The DNA of the CDR3 is TGTGCCAGCAGTTTACGGGCCTCTTCCTACGAGCAGTACTTC.

This clone was seen a single time. It may be a read error: a sequence one base away is much more abundant. Other DNA variants within this sample encode the same CDR3. The V call is TRBV9, the J call TRBJ2-3; 8 nucleotides match TRBD2. V was pared by 4 bases and J by 0 bases, with 1 base of the junction left unmatched. Germline V gene sequence: CDR1 SGDLS, CDR2 YYNGEE. The CDR3 runs 14 residues. In DNA form, the CDR3 reads TGTGCCAGCAGCCCTAGCGGGAGCACAGATACGCAGTATTTT. It yields the protein CASSPSGSTDTQYF.

This clone was recorded once. The rearrangement uses TRBV7-9 and TRBJ1-2; D is uncertain. CDR1 and CDR2 from the germline V gene are SEHNR and FQNEAQ (reference sequence). CDR3 length: 14 residues. V lost 1 base, J lost 12 bases, and 18 bases lay in between. CDR3 in DNA: TGTGCCAGCAGCTTAGTGAATTCCCCAATTCTGGACACCTTC. It codes for CASSLVNSPILDTF. The complete variable domain, with remaining parts taken from reference TRBV7-9 and TRBJ1-2, reads DTGVSQNPRHKITKRGQNVTFRCDPISEHNRLYWYRQTLGQGPEFLTYFQNEAQLEKSRLLSDRFSAERPKGSFSTLEIQRTEQGDSAMYLCASSLVNSPILDTFGSGTRLTVV.

The V and J genes are TRBV27 and TRBJ2-3, with 11 bases fitting TRBD2. Unmatched junction bases numbered 5, after V lost 6 bases and J lost 3 bases. Germline V lookup: CDR1 MNHEY, CDR2 SMNVEV (reference sequence). The CDR3 totals 15 residues. The CDR3 bases are TGTGCCAGCAGGGGAGGGACTAGCGGAACAGATACGCAGTATTTT. Translating gives CASRGGTSGTDTQYF.

The genes are TRBV7-2 and TRBJ2-7, with TRBD2 matching 9 bases. CDR1 and CDR2 (germline): SGHTA, FQGNSA. This CDR3 is 15 amino acids long. V gave up 5 bases and J gave up 6 bases; unmatched junction bases: 11. The CDR3 DNA is TGTGCCAGCAGCCCTAGCCTAGCGGGACCCCGCGAGCAGTACTTC. It specifies CASSPSLAGPREQYF.